This record looks at one TCR beta chain sequence and its context. The CDR3 length is 15 residues. Trimming stripped 0 bases from V and 3 bases from J, with 10 bases between. The germline gives CDR1 SGHRS, CDR2 YFSETQ. Assay: immunoSEQ multiplex PCR; the TCRdb copy retains only in-frame clones and omits some. The sample has 90,000 to 150,000 clones, 75% to 90% seen once. This entry comes from a study of blood T cell repertoires in COVID-19. The chain recombines TRBV5-1 with TRBJ1-5; tentatively, D is TRBD1 (6 bases). The receptor was derived from a human donor with acute or convalescent COVID-19. The donor label of this sample is uncertain. Sequences were obtained from peripheral blood. This CDR3 reads CASSLADSFNQPQHF. CDR3 in DNA: TGCGCCAGCAGCTTGGCGGACAGCTTCAATCAGCCCCAGCATTTT.